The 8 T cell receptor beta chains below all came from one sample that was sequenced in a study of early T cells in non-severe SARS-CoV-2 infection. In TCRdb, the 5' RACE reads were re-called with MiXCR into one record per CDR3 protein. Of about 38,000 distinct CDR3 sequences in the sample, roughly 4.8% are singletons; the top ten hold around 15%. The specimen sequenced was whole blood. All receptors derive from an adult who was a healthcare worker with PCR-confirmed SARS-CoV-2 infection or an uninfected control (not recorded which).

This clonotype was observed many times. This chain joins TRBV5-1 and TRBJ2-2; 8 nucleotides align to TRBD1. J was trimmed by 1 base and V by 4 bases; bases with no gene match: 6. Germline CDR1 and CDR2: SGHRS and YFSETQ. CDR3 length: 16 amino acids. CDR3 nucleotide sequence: TGCGCCAGCAGCAAGTCGGGACAGGTGAACACCGGGGAGCTGTTTTTT. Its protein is CASSKSGQVNTGELFF. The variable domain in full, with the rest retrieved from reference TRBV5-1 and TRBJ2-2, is KAGVTQTPRYLIKTRGQQVTLSCSPISGHRSVSWYQQTPGQGLQFLFEYFSETQRNKGNFPGRFSGRQFSNSRSEMNVSTLELGDSALYLCASSKSGQVNTGELFFGEGSRLTVL.

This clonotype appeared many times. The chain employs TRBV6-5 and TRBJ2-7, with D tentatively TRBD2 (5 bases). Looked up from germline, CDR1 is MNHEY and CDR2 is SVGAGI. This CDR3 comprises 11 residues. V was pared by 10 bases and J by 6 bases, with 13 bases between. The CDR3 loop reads CATWSRGEQYF. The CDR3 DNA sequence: TGTGCCACCTGGTCCCGGGGCGAGCAGTACTTC.

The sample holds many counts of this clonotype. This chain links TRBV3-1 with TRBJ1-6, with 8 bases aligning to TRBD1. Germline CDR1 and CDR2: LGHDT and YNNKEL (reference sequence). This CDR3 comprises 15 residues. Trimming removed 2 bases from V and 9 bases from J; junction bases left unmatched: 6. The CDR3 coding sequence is TGTGCCAGCAGCCAAACGGGGACAGGACCTTCACCCCTCCACTTT. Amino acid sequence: CASSQTGTGPSPLHF.

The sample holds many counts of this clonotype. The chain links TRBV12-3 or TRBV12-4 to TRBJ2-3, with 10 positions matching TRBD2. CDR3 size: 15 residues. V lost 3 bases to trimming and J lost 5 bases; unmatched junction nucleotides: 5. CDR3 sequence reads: CASSFRLAGVDTQYF. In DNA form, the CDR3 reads TGTGCCAGCAGTTTCCGGCTAGCGGGGGTAGATACGCAGTATTTT.

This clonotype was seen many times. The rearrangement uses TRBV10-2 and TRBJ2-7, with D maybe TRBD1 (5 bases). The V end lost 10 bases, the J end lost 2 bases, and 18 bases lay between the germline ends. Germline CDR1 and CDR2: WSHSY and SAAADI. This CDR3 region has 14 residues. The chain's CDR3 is CATRDVTETYEQYF. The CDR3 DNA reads TGCGCCACCAGAGATGTGACAGAAACCTACGAGCAGTACTTC.

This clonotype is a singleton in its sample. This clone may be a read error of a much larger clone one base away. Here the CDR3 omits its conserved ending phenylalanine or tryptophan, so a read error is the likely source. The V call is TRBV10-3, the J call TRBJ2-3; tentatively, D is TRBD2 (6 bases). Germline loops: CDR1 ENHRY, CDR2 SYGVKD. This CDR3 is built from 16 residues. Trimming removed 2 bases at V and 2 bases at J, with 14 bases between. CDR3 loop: CAISEGTYLSTDTQYI. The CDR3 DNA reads TGTGCCATCAGTGAGGGGACTTATCTCTCCACAGATACGCAGTATATT.

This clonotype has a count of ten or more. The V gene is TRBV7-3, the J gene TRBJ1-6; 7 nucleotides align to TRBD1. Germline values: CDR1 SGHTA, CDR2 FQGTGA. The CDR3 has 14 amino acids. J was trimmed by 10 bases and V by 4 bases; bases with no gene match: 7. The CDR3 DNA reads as TGTGCCAGCAGCTCCACAGGGGTAGGGTCACCCCTCCACTTT. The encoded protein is CASSSTGVGSPLHF. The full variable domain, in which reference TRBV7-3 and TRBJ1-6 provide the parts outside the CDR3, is GAGVSQTPSNKVTEKGKYVELRCDPISGHTALYWYRQSLGQGPEFLIYFQGTGAADDSGLPNDRFFAVRPEGSVSTLKIQRTERGDSAVYLCASSSTGVGSPLHFGNGTRLTVT.

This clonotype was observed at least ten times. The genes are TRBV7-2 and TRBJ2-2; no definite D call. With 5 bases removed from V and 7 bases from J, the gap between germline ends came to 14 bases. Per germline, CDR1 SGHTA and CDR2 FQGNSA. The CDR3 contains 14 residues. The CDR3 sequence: CASSNGPVGGELFF. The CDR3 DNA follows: TGTGCCAGCAGCAATGGGCCCGTGGGCGGGGAGCTGTTTTTT.